These 20 T cell receptor beta chains were sequenced from one sample in a study of T cell repertoires in cytomegalovirus infection. TCRdb ran MiXCR on the reads and lists one entry per CDR3 protein. The sample lists approximately 910,000 distinct CDR3 sequences; 30% to 40% were seen once. The antigens of these receptors remain unknown. The specimen comprised cultured CD8+ T cells from PBMCs, sampled from culture after CMV antigen stimulation. These TCRs come from a human donor in good health (CMV status not recorded). Some clones in this sample may be carry-over from other donors' samples.

CDR3 loop: CASSSSRDRASEQYF. CDR3 DNA: TGTGCCAGCAGCTCCAGCCGGGACAGGGCCTCCGAGCAGTACTTC. The rearrangement uses TRBV7-8 and TRBJ2-7, with 9 bases that match TRBD1. This CDR3 is 15 amino acids long. Losses at the gene ends were 4 bases for V and 6 bases for J; bases not matched to a gene: 10. The V gene's germline CDR1 is SGHVS and CDR2 FQNEAQ.

V and J are TRBV4-1 and TRBJ2-1; tentative D call: TRBD2 (6 bases). Germline CDR1 is MGHRA and CDR2 is YSYEKL. V lost 8 bases and J 5 bases, leaving 19 bases between the germline ends. The CDR3 length is 15 residues. The CDR3 region has the DNA TGCGCCAGCCTTCAGTTGGGACGGGGGAACAATGAGCAGTTCTTC. Translating gives CASLQLGRGNNEQFF.

This clonotype has more than one count but fewer than ten. V is TRBV3-1 and J is TRBJ1-5; D is uncertain. CDR3 length: 15 amino acids. The V and J ends lost 0 bases and 6 bases respectively, with 12 bases between them. CDR1 LGHDT and CDR2 YNNKEL come from the germline V gene (reference sequence). CDR3 bases: TGTGCCAGCAGCCAAGATCAGTCGGGCGGTCAGCCCCAGCATTTT. It is translated as CASSQDQSGGQPQHF. The full variable domain, completed using reference TRBV3-1 and TRBJ1-5, is DTAVSQTPKYLVTQMGNDKSIKCEQNLGHDTMYWYKQDSKKFLKIMFSYNNKELIINETVPNRFSPKSPDKAHLNLHINSLELGDSAVYFCASSQDQSGGQPQHFGDGTRLSIL.

This clonotype was seen only once. The chain joins TRBV25-1 to TRBJ1-1, with D tentatively TRBD1 (6 bases). CDR3 length: 11 amino acids. V was cut by 3 bases and J by 12 bases, with 11 bases left in between. Per the germline V gene, CDR1 is MGHDK and CDR2 is SYGVNS. The CDR3 is CASSDGRGPFF. CDR3 bases: TGTGCCAGCAGTGACGGCAGGGGTCCTTTCTTT. Using reference TRBV25-1 and TRBJ1-1 for the parts outside the CDR3, the full variable domain is EADIYQTPRYLVIGTGKKITLECSQTMGHDKMYWYQQDPGMELHLIHYSYGVNSTEKGDLSSESTVSRIRTEHFPLTLESARPSHTSQYLCASSDGRGPFFGQGTRLTVV.

This clonotype was observed a few times. The chain combines TRBV27 with TRBJ1-6; no clear D gene. Germline CDR1 reads MNHEY; CDR2 reads SMNVEV (reference sequence). CDR3 length: 15 residues. With 6 bases removed from V and 3 bases from J, the gap between germline ends came to 12 bases. In DNA, the CDR3 is TGTGCCAGCAGAAGCCCGGGAATCTATAATTCACCCCTCCACTTT. It encodes CASRSPGIYNSPLHF.

The CDR3 region is CASSPDRGGMNTEAFF. CDR3 nucleotide sequence: TGTGCCAGCAGCCCGGACAGGGGTGGCATGAACACTGAAGCTTTCTTT. J is TRBJ1-1 and V is TRBV7-6; 9 bases agree with TRBD1. V was pared by 5 bases and J by 0 bases, with 7 bases of the junction left unmatched. The CDR3 has 16 amino acids. Germline V gives CDR1 SGHVS, CDR2 FNYEAQ.

This clonotype was seen at least ten times. The CDR3 nucleotides read TGTGCCAGCAGCTTAGGTGGGACCTTACCCTACGAGCAGTACTTC. Residues: CASSLGGTLPYEQYF. This chain links TRBV7-8 with TRBJ2-7, with D possibly being TRBD1 or TRBD2 (5 bases each). CDR3 length equals 15 residues. Germline CDR1 is SGHVS and CDR2 is FQNEAQ. Trimming pared 1 base from V and 2 bases from J, leaving 12 bases between.

The chain recombines TRBV28 with TRBJ2-2, with unresolved D. The germline V gene encodes CDR1 MDHEN and CDR2 SYDVKM. CDR3 length equals 14 residues. The V and J ends lost 8 bases and 0 bases respectively, with 10 bases between them. In nucleotides, the CDR3 is TGTGCCAGCGGGCTGGATTCGAACACCGGGGAGCTGTTTTTT. Translated, it gives CASGLDSNTGELFF.

This clonotype was picked up many times. V and J are TRBV7-9 and TRBJ2-3, with no clear D. This CDR3 has 12 amino acids. Trimming took 5 bases from V and 6 from J, leaving 9 bases between them. Per germline, CDR1 SEHNR and CDR2 FQNEAQ (reference sequence). The CDR3 is CASSGLVDTQYF. CDR3 coding DNA: TGTGCCAGCAGCGGTTTAGTGGATACGCAGTATTTT.

This clonotype was counted once. This chain connects TRBV19 to TRBJ1-1, with 8 bases fitting TRBD1. The germline V gene encodes CDR1 LNHDA and CDR2 SQIVND (reference sequence). The ends lost 5 bases at V and 12 bases at J; junction bases unmatched: 11. There are 13 residues in the CDR3. The CDR3 region is CASSVQGGFWSFF. The CDR3 DNA is TGTGCCAGTAGTGTACAGGGGGGTTTCTGGTCTTTCTTT.

V usage is TRBV10-3 and J usage is TRBJ2-7; tentative D call: TRBD1 (6 bases). CDR1 is ENHRY and CDR2 is SYGVKD in the germline V gene. Trimming removed 0 bases at V and 4 bases at J, with 16 bases between. The CDR3 has 16 residues. Here the CDR3 reads CAISESGTLSTYEQYV. The CDR3 nucleotides are TGTGCCATCAGTGAGTCGGGGACACTTTCAACTTACGAGCAGTACGTC.

This clonotype was counted only a few times. The chain combines TRBV12-3 or TRBV12-4 with TRBJ2-7; 8 bases are a match to TRBD2. This CDR3 is 17 amino acids long. J gave up 7 bases and V 3 bases, and 17 bases lay outside the gene matches. CDR3 DNA sequence: TGTGCCAGCAGTTTTTTGGGCGGGGGGCTCCCCTCGGGGGAGCAGTACGTC. It codes for CASSFLGGGLPSGEQYV.

This clonotype was observed many times. The chain uses TRBV24-1 and TRBJ1-2; D possibly corresponds to TRBD1 (5 bases). V gave up 1 base and J gave up 7 bases, with 12 bases separating them. The germline gives CDR1 KGHDR, CDR2 SFDVKD. This CDR3 region has 14 residues. CDR3 region: CATSDFSRVPGYTF. As DNA, the CDR3 is TGTGCCACCAGTGATTTCTCCAGGGTCCCTGGCTACACCTTC.

The J gene is TRBJ2-3, the V gene TRBV19; a possible D gene is TRBD1 (6 bases). V was cut by 3 bases and J by 0 bases, with 16 bases left in between. This CDR3 region has 17 residues. Germline V gene data show CDR1 as LNHDA and CDR2 as SQIVND (reference sequence). The CDR3 nucleotides read TGTGCCAGTAGTATCCTTGACAGGACCGCTAGCACAGATACGCAGTATTTT. Translation: CASSILDRTASTDTQYF.

In this sample, this clonotype turned up a few times. The chain joins TRBV2 to TRBJ2-1; 10 bases line up with TRBD1. Unmatched junction bases numbered 3, after V lost 6 bases and J lost 7 bases. Germline values: CDR1 SNHLY, CDR2 FYNNEI. This CDR3 is 13 amino acids long. CDR3 loop: CASRGQGWNEQFF. As DNA, the CDR3 is TGTGCCAGCAGGGGACAGGGGTGGAATGAGCAGTTCTTC.

Written as DNA, the CDR3 is TGCGCCAGCAGCCCTTGGACAGGGGGTTTTTCTGAAGCTTTCTTT. Residues: CASSPWTGGFSEAFF. V gene TRBV5-1 combines with J gene TRBJ1-1; the match to TRBD1 covers 10 bases. The germline CDR1 and CDR2 sequences are SGHRS and YFSETQ. This CDR3 has 15 amino acids. The ends lost 4 bases at V and 6 bases at J; junction bases unmatched: 9.

This chain links TRBV13 with TRBJ2-2, with 7 bases matching TRBD2. Germline trimming cut 6 bases from V and 7 bases from J; bases unmatched to any gene: 8. Germline V lookup: CDR1 PRHDT, CDR2 FYEKMQ (reference sequence). The CDR3 has 14 amino acids. The CDR3 region has the DNA TGTGCCAGCAGTCCGGGGGGTCCCGGCGGGGAGCTGTTTTTT. Its translation is CASSPGGPGGELFF.

This clonotype was counted a few times. The gene calls are TRBV27 and TRBJ2-2; D uncertain. Trimming took off 2 bases at V and 1 base at J, with 5 bases between the two ends. Germline V gene data show CDR1 as MNHEY and CDR2 as SMNVEV (reference sequence). CDR3 length: 14 residues. Written as DNA, the CDR3 is TGTGCCAGCAGTTTACAGAAGAACACCGGGGAGCTGTTTTTT. Encoded protein: CASSLQKNTGELFF.

The chain uses TRBV2 and TRBJ2-3; D gene ambiguous. The CDR3 has 10 residues. The V end lost 7 bases, the J end lost 6 bases, and 5 bases lay between the germline ends. Germline CDR1 SNHLY, CDR2 FYNNEI. CDR3 coding DNA: TGTGCCAGCATGATGGATACGCAGTATTTT. This sequence encodes CASMMDTQYF.

This chain links TRBV11-2 with TRBJ1-3; the match to TRBD1 covers 7 bases. CDR1 is SGHAT, CDR2 FQNNGV, per germline. The CDR3 consists of 15 residues. V lost 5 bases to trimming and J lost 0 bases; unmatched junction nucleotides: 4. CDR3 sequence reads: CASSRQGVSGNTIYF. CDR3 nucleotides: TGTGCCAGCAGCCGACAGGGAGTCTCTGGAAACACCATATATTTT.